This entry describes one T cell receptor beta chain. It lacks a known antigen. Qualities for individual bases were not recorded, and no much larger clone is one base off. The entry originates in a study of T cells in localized non-small cell lung cancer (TCRdb year 2020). About the full investigation: The study examined T cell repertoires in 236 patients with early-stage NSCLC and compared tumors with uninvolved tumor-adjacent lungs. The cohort was made up of under 250 treatment-naive NSCLC patients whose localized lung tumors had been resected. Of the NSCLC patients, roughly 130 were male and roughly 100 were female, and the mean age was approximately 64 years. Beyond this particular receptor, the publication reports: The highest T cell clonality was observed in uninvolved tumor-adjacent lung, where clonality exceeded that of tumor, suggesting that antigenic responses were more focused in uninvolved tumor-adjacent lung. A median of approximately 62 of the top 100 tumor clones turned up in the paired uninvolved adjacent lung, and around 27 of those clones also ranked among the top 100 of that same adjacent lung. Longer overall survival was associated with higher blood T cell density, whereas shorter survival was associated with higher adjacent-lung clonality. Because multi-region tumor sequencing was not done, intratumor heterogeneity could not be ruled out. Because the study design was exploratory, TCR variables were selected using unadjusted p-values without false-discovery rate correction.

V is trimmed back by 1 base and J by 1 base, and the junction contains 5 bases that no gene match accounts for. The germline V gene encodes CDR1 SGHVS and CDR2 FQNEAQ. The CDR3 has 17 amino acids, counting the end cysteine and phenylalanine. Left in the record is the CDR3 DNA by itself, 51 bases read in frame from the first base. At diagnosis, tumor, uninvolved tumor-adjacent lung and peripheral blood were collected and then preserved as a mix of FFPE and fresh-frozen material. For TCR repertoire profiling, the blood samples were analyzed as peripheral blood mononuclear cells. The immunoSEQ Assay was used to sequence TCR beta CDR3 regions from DNA. For the original study's pipeline: T cell density was computed as TCR beta template counts normalized to usable DNA estimated by amplifying housekeeping genes. The preseqR package was used to estimate richness by extrapolating to 400,000 templates for PBMC samples and to 120,000 templates for tissue samples. Clonality was taken to be one minus Pielou's evenness. To identify tissue-enriched TCRs, differential abundance testing was run on productive amino-acid clonotypes with a minimum total count of 5 and an alpha of 0.1. The Jaccard Index and the Morisita Overlap Index were used to measure repertoire overlap between compartments. GLIPH grouped TCR beta CDR3s together with public tetramer-defined viral CDR3s, and a viral motif had to include at least three viral sequences and also show V-gene enrichment. Held by TCRdb, this immuneACCESS table contains in-frame sequences only and omits some clones. Under half of the omission traces to an unresolved V gene where checked; the cause of the rest is unknown. V, J and clone size derive from that table, while D and trimming were established from the DNA sequence. The sample table contains about 19,000 clones; only one count was recorded for about 93% of them. Less than 4.5% of the sample is taken by the ten largest.

The receptor's source is a male donor aged 60 or over with stage I squamous cell lung carcinoma. The specimen comprised peripheral blood, sampled before any cancer treatment. The V and J segments used are TRBV7-8 and TRBJ2-3, with 10 central nucleotides matching TRBD1. The CDR3 in this case is CASSLGGTGVGTDTQYF. The DNA sequence follows: TGTGCCAGCAGCTTAGGAGGGACAGGGGTCGGCACAGATACGCAGTATTTT.